Listed here are 16 T cell receptor beta chains from one sample, sequenced in a study of siplizumab effects on memory and regulatory T cells. Generated by immunoSEQ multiplex PCR, the TCRdb table keeps only in-frame clones and is missing some. The repertoire has more than 85,000 clones, 92% of them found once; the top ten carry around 0.68%. What was sequenced was Tregs sorted from blood. These TCRs come from a human donor in good health.

The CDR3 here is CASSQQKGTGGFGNTEAFF. DNA of the CDR3: TGTGCCAGCAGCCAACAGAAAGGGACAGGGGGCTTTGGGAACACTGAAGCTTTCTTT. This rearrangement joins TRBV14 to TRBJ1-1; 12 bases line up with TRBD1. Losses at the gene ends were 2 bases for V and 1 base for J; bases not matched to a gene: 11. CDR3 length equals 19 residues. Germline CDR1 reads SGHDN; CDR2 reads FVKESK.

In nucleotides, the CDR3 is TGCGCCAGCAGCTTGGCCTTTGGGACTAGAGACTACGAGCAGTACTTC. Protein product: CASSLAFGTRDYEQYF. V usage is TRBV5-1 and J usage is TRBJ2-7; the match to TRBD2 covers 8 bases. This CDR3 contains 16 residues. The germline gives CDR1 SGHRS, CDR2 YFSETQ. V was pared by 0 bases and J by 3 bases, with 8 bases of the junction left unmatched.

The chain's CDR3 is CASSFDLGGRTEAFF. The CDR3, as DNA: TGTGCCAGCAGCTTCGATCTAGGGGGAAGAACTGAAGCTTTCTTT. J is TRBJ1-1 and V is TRBV7-9, with D maybe TRBD1 (6 bases). The CDR3 has 15 amino acids. Germline CDR1 and CDR2: SEHNR and FQNEAQ (reference sequence). V lost 3 bases and J 5 bases, leaving 16 bases between the germline ends.

This clone came up once. Other DNA sequences in the same sample also yield this CDR3. This chain joins TRBV5-1 and TRBJ2-1; D remains ambiguous. This CDR3 region has 11 residues. In germline, CDR1 is SGHRS, CDR2 YFSETQ. The ends were cut back, 5 bases at V and 7 bases at J, with 7 bases in the middle. The CDR3 here is CASSLYNEQFF. CDR3 sequence (DNA): TGCGCCAGCAGTTTATATAATGAGCAGTTCTTC.

The V and J genes are TRBV7-2 and TRBJ1-2; D is unresolved. Looked up from germline, CDR1 is SGHTA and CDR2 is FQGNSA. Trimming pared 1 base from V and 8 bases from J, leaving 11 bases between. The CDR3 loop spans 13 amino acids. The CDR3: CASSLGSGGGYTF. The DNA for the CDR3 is TGTGCCAGCAGCTTAGGTTCTGGAGGGGGCTACACCTTC.

The rearrangement links TRBV4-1 to TRBJ2-3; D not certain. Trimming removed 0 bases from V and 1 base from J, with 11 bases in between. The CDR3 contains 16 residues. Germline values: CDR1 MGHRA, CDR2 YSYEKL. The CDR3 DNA reads as TGCGCCAGCAGCCAAGATAAAATTCGGGGCACAGATACGCAGTATTTT. Its protein is CASSQDKIRGTDTQYF.

The gene calls are TRBV6-5 and TRBJ1-2; D is uncertain. Deletions cut 2 bases from V and 4 bases from J, with 8 bases between. The germline V gene has CDR1 MNHEY and CDR2 SVGAGI. This CDR3 has 13 residues. The CDR3 DNA reads TGTGCCAGCAGTTACGGGGATAGCTATGGCTACACCTTC. Amino acid sequence: CASSYGDSYGYTF.

The chain is built from TRBV25-1 and TRBJ1-1, with a possible D match to TRBD1 (5 bases). CDR1 and CDR2 (germline): MGHDK, SYGVNS. With 7 bases removed from V and 6 bases from J, the gap between germline ends came to 15 bases. The CDR3 covers 13 residues. This CDR3 is CASISLGDSEAFF. The CDR3 DNA reads TGTGCCAGCATTTCGTTAGGGGACTCTGAAGCTTTCTTT.

The chain combines TRBV30 with TRBJ1-1; TRBD1 might be the D (5 bases). The CDR3 has 14 amino acids. Germline lookup yields CDR1 GTSNPN and CDR2 SVGIG (reference sequence). The germline V and J ends were trimmed by 0 bases and 1 base, with 9 bases remaining between them. In DNA, the CDR3 is TGTGCCTGGAGTGTACCAGGGACGAACACTGAAGCTTTCTTT. It is translated as CAWSVPGTNTEAFF.

The rearrangement joins TRBV5-1 to TRBJ2-7; 7 bases agree with TRBD2. The CDR3 is made up of 14 amino acids. Germline CDR1 is SGHRS and CDR2 is YFSETQ. The V and J ends lost 1 base and 2 bases, in that order; junction bases with no gene match: 3. The CDR3 DNA sequence: TGCGCCAGCAGCTTGTTGGGGGGGACCTACGAGCAGTACTTC. It codes for CASSLLGGTYEQYF.

This chain joins TRBV25-1 and TRBJ2-2; no firm D call. The CDR3 loop spans 14 amino acids. From germline, CDR1 is MGHDK and CDR2 SYGVNS. V was shortened by 1 base and J by 4 bases, with 7 bases between the two germline ends. The chain's CDR3 is CASSELISTGELFF. CDR3 coding DNA: TGTGCCAGCAGTGAATTAATAAGCACCGGGGAGCTGTTTTTT.

In this sample, this clone turned up once. V gene TRBV28 combines with J gene TRBJ1-2; 9 bases agree with TRBD1. The CDR3 length is 13 residues. Germline trimming cut 2 bases from V and 8 bases from J; bases unmatched to any gene: 3. Germline-derived CDR1 and CDR2 are MDHEN and SYDVKM. The CDR3 sequence: CASSLGQGNGYTF. The CDR3 region has the DNA TGTGCCAGCAGTTTAGGACAGGGGAACGGCTACACCTTC.

This chain links TRBV6-6 with TRBJ2-7; no firm D call. Germline CDR1 MNHNY, CDR2 SVGAGI (reference sequence). Trimming stripped 6 bases from V and 7 bases from J, with 10 bases between. The CDR3 covers 11 residues. CDR3 protein: CASRSGVEQYF. CDR3 nucleotides: TGTGCCAGCAGATCTGGCGTAGAGCAGTACTTC.

The gene calls are TRBV5-6 and TRBJ2-2, with TRBD1 identical over 10 bases. The trim removed 2 bases at V and 6 bases at J, leaving 4 bases unmatched. CDR3 length: 15 amino acids. CDR1 and CDR2 (germline): SGHDT, YYEEEE. The CDR3 is CASSFGTGVPGELFF. CDR3 nucleotides: TGTGCCAGCAGCTTCGGGACAGGGGTCCCCGGGGAGCTGTTTTTT.

This clone appeared once. The chain uses TRBV11-3 and TRBJ2-3; 10 bases align to TRBD2. Germline V gene sequence: CDR1 SGHNT, CDR2 YENEEA. The CDR3 spans 14 residues. With 5 bases clipped from V and 5 bases from J, the junction kept 4 bases outside the gene matches. The CDR3 spells CASSISGRQDTQYF. The CDR3 region has the DNA TGTGCCAGCAGCATTAGCGGGAGGCAAGATACGCAGTATTTT.

This sequence joins TRBV2 and TRBJ2-2, with a weak D call TRBD1 (6 bases). The CDR3 length is 15 residues. V was clipped by 0 bases and J by 3 bases, with 8 bases between them. Per germline, CDR1 SNHLY and CDR2 FYNNEI. CDR3 sequence (DNA): TGTGCCAGCAGTGAAGCGGGACATTACACCGGGGAGCTGTTTTTT. The encoded protein is CASSEAGHYTGELFF. Drawing the rest from reference TRBV2 and TRBJ2-2, the complete variable domain is EPEVTQTPSHQVTQMGQEVILRCVPISNHLYFYWYRQILGQKVEFLVSFYNNEISEKSEIFDDQFSVERPDGSNFTLKIRSTKLEDSAMYFCASSEAGHYTGELFFGEGSRLTVL.